The next 15 T cell receptor beta chains were all read from a single sample in a study of shared clonotypes between healthy human individuals (dated by TCRdb to the early 2020s). The library came from the immunoSEQ multiplex PCR assay. The immuneACCESS repertoire file appears here via TCRdb, limited to in-frame rearrangements. These files lack a portion of the clones; in checked studies, under half of the deficit traces to unresolved V genes, and the cause of the others is not known. Recorded for this sample are 2 million to 2.5 million clones; approximately 96% of them occurred a single time. Clones ranked in the top ten supply 0.13% of the sample. The sequenced sample consisted of naive CD4+ T cells sorted from blood. Interpreted using the paper, the cell subset or site label stands for: CD45RA+ positively selected. The receptors come from a man aged 18 to 29 in good health.

V is TRBV18 and J is TRBJ1-2; 8 nucleotides align to TRBD1. V was clipped by 3 bases and J by 1 base; unmatched bases: 7. This CDR3 is built from 16 residues. Germline V gene data show CDR1 as KGHSH and CDR2 as LQKENI. CDR3 DNA: TGTGCCAGCTCACCCCTCGGACAGGGCGTTAACTATGGCTACACCTTC. This translates into CASSPLGQGVNYGYTF.

This chain connects TRBV27 to TRBJ1-5, with 9 bases lining up with TRBD1. Germline CDR1 is MNHEY and CDR2 is SMNVEV (reference sequence). The CDR3 is 13 amino acids. Trimming cost V 5 bases and J 8 bases; bases outside gene matches: 4. The CDR3, as DNA: TGTGCCAGCAGTAGGGACAGGGACAAGCCCCAGCATTTT. Protein sequence: CASSRDRDKPQHF.

The V call is TRBV19, the J call TRBJ1-6, with TRBD1 as a possible D gene (6 bases). The length of the CDR3 is 19 residues. Between the trimmed V and J ends, which lost 3 bases and 5 bases, there was a span of 23 bases. Germline loops: CDR1 LNHDA, CDR2 SQIVND (reference sequence). The CDR3 region has the DNA TGTGCCAGTAGTATCCTGAACGGGCAGGGGAGAGGAAATAATTCACCCCTCCACTTT. Encoded protein: CASSILNGQGRGNNSPLHF. The whole variable domain, remainder taken from reference TRBV19 and TRBJ1-6, is DGGITQSPKYLFRKEGQNVTLSCEQNLNHDAMYWYRQDPGQGLRLIYYSQIVNDFQKGDIAEGYSVSREKKESFPLTVTSAQKNPTAFYLCASSILNGQGRGNNSPLHFGNGTRLTVT.

The V gene is TRBV5-6, the J gene TRBJ2-7, with 9 bases aligning to TRBD1. V lost 0 bases to trimming and J lost 9 bases; unmatched junction nucleotides: 13. This CDR3 is built from 16 residues. In germline, CDR1 is SGHDT, CDR2 YYEEEE. The CDR3 is CASSLEGTGPSFGQYF. The CDR3 coding sequence is TGTGCCAGCAGCTTGGAGGGGACAGGGCCCTCTTTCGGGCAGTACTTC. Based on the CDR3 plus reference TRBV5-6 and TRBJ2-7, the full variable domain is DAGVTQSPTHLIKTRGQQVTLRCSPKSGHDTVSWYQQALGQGPQFIFQYYEEEERQRGNFPDRFSGHQFPNYSSELNVNALLLGDSALYLCASSLEGTGPSFGQYFGPGTRLTVT.

The chain employs TRBV6-5 and TRBJ1-5, with D possibly matching TRBD1 (5 bases). Germline CDR1 reads MNHEY; CDR2 reads SVGAGI. With 4 bases removed from V and 9 bases from J, the gap between germline ends came to 16 bases. The CDR3 contains 14 residues. CDR3 DNA sequence: TGTGCCAGCAGTTCCCGGCAAGGGGATGGGCCCCAGCATTTT. It is translated as CASSSRQGDGPQHF.

This clone was seen a single time. V gene TRBV7-5 combines with J gene TRBJ1-5; TRBD1 was called by the table and not checked on the DNA. TRBV7-5 constitutes a pseudogene. The CDR3 runs 19 residues. The CDR3 loop is CARSVTEGGRQGSNQPQHF. Written as DNA, the CDR3 is TGTGCCAGAAGCGTGACAGAAGGAGGGCGACAGGGTAGCAATCAGCCCCAGCATTTT.

This chain joins TRBV5-6 and TRBJ2-2; no reliable D call. V lost 5 bases and J lost 3, with 11 bases in between. Germline CDR1 is SGHDT and CDR2 is YYEEEE. The CDR3 covers 14 residues. The CDR3 DNA reads as TGTGCCAGCAGTTCGGCAAGGGACACCGGGGAGCTGTTTTTT. Protein product: CASSSARDTGELFF.

This chain uses TRBV4-1 with TRBJ1-6, with a possible D match to TRBD1 (6 bases). The germline gives CDR1 MGHRA, CDR2 YSYEKL. V lost 11 bases to trimming and J lost 4 bases, with 18 bases between them. CDR3 length equals 15 residues. CDR3 loop: CASSRRGQYNSPLHF. In DNA, the CDR3 is TGCGCCTCCAGCCGGCGCGGACAGTATAATTCACCCCTCCACTTT.

The chain uses TRBV12-2 and TRBJ1-4; no check of the table's D call, TRBD1, against the DNA was made. TRBV12-2 is designated a pseudogene. This CDR3 is built from 15 residues. CDR3 bases: TGTGCAAGTCGCTCACCGGGACAGGGTAGTGAAAAACTGTTTTTT. Its translation is CASRSPGQGSEKLFF.

The gene calls are TRBV10-3 and TRBJ2-7; D is possibly TRBD1 (8 bases). Per the germline V gene, CDR1 is ENHRY and CDR2 is SYGVKD. Trimming stripped 6 bases from V and 6 bases from J, with 21 bases between. There are 15 residues in the CDR3. The CDR3 reads CAISSIQGGGSEQYF. For the CDR3, the DNA is TGTGCCATCAGCTCGATACAGGGGGGAGGGAGCGAGCAGTACTTC.

On this clone itself: Other DNA sequences from this sample encode an identical CDR3 as well. V is TRBV29-1 and J is TRBJ2-7, with 7 bases aligning to TRBD2. Germline CDR1 is SQVTM and CDR2 is ANQGSEA. The CDR3 contains 12 residues. The J segment lost 0 bases and the V segment lost 6 bases, leaving 2 bases of the junction unmatched. DNA for the CDR3: TGCAGCGTCGGGAGGAGCTCCTACGAGCAGTACTTC. Translating gives CSVGRSSYEQYF.

The V and J genes are TRBV10-3 and TRBJ1-2, with unresolved D. The length of the CDR3 is 13 residues. Germline V gives CDR1 ENHRY, CDR2 SYGVKD. V was clipped by 9 bases and J by 3 bases, with 14 bases between them. The CDR3 spells CAITEPGDYGYTF. The CDR3 nucleotides are TGTGCCATAACCGAACCAGGAGACTATGGCTACACCTTC.

V and J are TRBV5-1 and TRBJ1-6; maybe TRBD1 (5 bases). CDR1 SGHRS and CDR2 YFSETQ come from the germline V gene. This CDR3 comprises 15 residues. V lost 0 bases and J 9 bases, leaving 13 bases between the germline ends. CDR3: CASSLGGYGGSPLHF. The CDR3 nucleotides read TGCGCCAGCAGCTTGGGAGGCTATGGGGGTTCACCCCTCCACTTT.

This chain uses TRBV6-1 with TRBJ2-5; D gene uncertain. The CDR3 extends over 13 amino acids. The germline V gene encodes CDR1 MNHNS and CDR2 SASEGT. The V end was cut by 4 bases, the J end by 5 bases, with 11 bases between. The CDR3: CASSAAEGETQYF. The DNA for the CDR3 is TGTGCCAGCAGTGCCGCCGAAGGGGAGACCCAGTACTTC.

This clone was detected once. V is TRBV19 and J is TRBJ1-1, with 7 positions matching TRBD1. In germline, CDR1 is LNHDA, CDR2 SQIVND (reference sequence). CDR3 length: 15 amino acids. Trimming at V came to 3 bases and at J to 0 bases, leaving 4 bases not matched to a gene. In nucleotides, the CDR3 is TGTGCCAGTAGTATCGACAGGGCCTTGAACACTGAAGCTTTCTTT. Residues: CASSIDRALNTEAFF.